Presented here are 15 T cell receptor beta chains from one specimen sequenced in a study of CD8+ T cells in alopecia areata. TCR sequencing used cDNA made by reverse transcription of extracted RNA. The repertoire was sequenced with immunoSEQ multiplex PCR; TCRdb's copy has only in-frame clones and lacks some. Recorded here are approximately 1,600 clones, with no singletons, and the ten leading clones hold roughly 44%. Material: skin. The receptors were gathered from a C3H/HeJ mouse with alopecia areata. The strain's MHC type: H2-k.

On this clone itself: The listed genes are named as in mouse. The CDR3 goes on 4 residues after the read ends, and that part is filled in from the germline J gene. The chain recombines TRBV13-3 with TRBJ2-3; a possible D gene is TRBD1 (5 bases). The V gene's germline CDR1 is NNHDY and CDR2 SYVADS. The CDR3 is 17 residues long. Trimming stripped 3 bases from V and 0 bases from J, with 17 bases between. The CDR3 sequence: CASSVPPRAASAETLYF. The sequenced CDR3 bases are TGTGCCAGCAGTGTCCCCCCCAGGGCGGCTAGTGCAGAA.

This clone has at least ten counts. The listed genes are named as in mouse. The CDR3 is cut off 4 residues early in the read; its end comes from the germline J gene. The V gene is TRBV1, the J gene TRBJ2-5, with D possibly matching TRBD1 (6 bases). In germline, CDR1 is NSQYPW, CDR2 LRSPGD (reference sequence). This CDR3 has 15 residues. Trimming stripped 6 bases from V and 1 base from J, with 14 bases between. The CDR3 spells CTCRELSGDQDTQYF. The sequenced part of the CDR3 DNA is TGCACCTGCAGAGAGCTATCAGGGGACCAAGAC.

The table lists this clone with a few counts. Gene labels here are mouse ones. The read is 4 residues too short to cover the CDR3 end, so that end is filled in from the germline J gene. V is TRBV29 and J is TRBJ2-7; 7 bases line up with TRBD2. The CDR3 length is 14 residues. CDR1 MSHET and CDR2 SYDVDS come from the germline V gene. The V and J ends lost 1 base and 0 bases, in that order; junction bases with no gene match: 0. The CDR3 reads CASSLWGGSYEQYF. The CDR3 DNA, read in part, is TGTGCTAGCAGTTTATGGGGGGGCTCCTAT.

In this sample, this clone turned up a few times. The gene names here belong to mouse. Read data end 4 residues before the CDR3 end; the end is taken from the germline J gene. This chain connects TRBV2 to TRBJ2-1, with 10 bases identical to TRBD2. Looked up from germline, CDR1 is LGHNA and CDR2 is YSYQKL. The CDR3 totals 18 residues. The J segment lost 3 bases and the V segment lost 0 bases, leaving 8 bases of the junction unmatched. The sequenced part of the CDR3 DNA is TGTGCCAGCAGCCAAGATCATGCTGGGGGGGCGCTCTATGCT. It translates to CASSQDHAGGALYA. The CDR3 as a whole reads CASSQDHAGGALYAEQFF.

Worth noting for this clone: Genes and germline come from the mouse. From the germline J gene comes the end of the CDR3, since the read stops 4 residues before it. The chain links TRBV13-2 to TRBJ2-7; 10 nucleotides agree with TRBD1. The V segment lost 3 bases and the J segment 3 bases; nucleotides outside the gene matches: 6. CDR1 is NNHNN and CDR2 is SYGAGS in the germline V gene (reference sequence). This CDR3 comprises 15 residues. The part of the CDR3 DNA that was read is TGTGCCAGCGGTGCGCTCGGGACAGGGGACTAT. Translated, it gives CASGALGTGDY. The entire CDR3 sequence reads CASGALGTGDYEQYF.

This clone was seen repeatedly, ten times or more. Gene names follow the mouse nomenclature. The read is 4 residues too short to cover the CDR3 end, so that end is filled in from the germline J gene. The chain has TRBV31 and TRBJ1-1; no definite D call. Between the trimmed V and J ends, which lost 0 bases and 3 bases, there was a span of 5 bases. Germline values: CDR1 GKSSPN, CDR2 SITVG. The CDR3 spans 12 residues. The CDR3 region is CAWSLGYTEVFF. The covered CDR3 bases are TGTGCCTGGAGTCTAGGGTACACA.

Regarding this clone: The listed genes are named as in mouse. The read halts 4 residues ahead of the CDR3 end, with the missing end drawn from the germline J gene. The chain combines TRBV13-2 with TRBJ2-2, with a weak D call TRBD2 (7 bases). The V end lost 0 bases, the J end lost 0 bases, and 9 bases lay between the germline ends. The CDR3 runs to 16 residues. Germline CDR1 and CDR2: NNHNN and SYGAGS (reference sequence). The part of the CDR3 DNA that was read is TGTGCCAGCGGTGATGGGGGGGCTGCAAACACCGGG. As protein: CASGDGGAANTG. The CDR3, in full, reads CASGDGGAANTGQLYF.

As for this clone: Gene names refer to mouse genes. The CDR3 end is not reached by the read, which stops 4 residues before it; the germline J gene fills it in. This sequence joins TRBV31 and TRBJ2-3; the match to TRBD1 covers 8 bases. The ends lost 1 base at V and 0 bases at J; junction bases unmatched: 3. Germline CDR1 and CDR2: GKSSPN and SITVG. The CDR3 loop spans 15 amino acids. The DNA read from the CDR3 is TGTGCCTGGAGTCCGGGACAGGCTAGTGCAGAA. Its translation: CAWSPGQASAE. The complete CDR3 reads CAWSPGQASAETLYF.

This clone was recorded many times. The gene symbols are mouse symbols. From the germline J gene comes the end of the CDR3, since the read stops 4 residues before it. The chain is built from TRBV16 and TRBJ2-7; 13 nucleotides match TRBD2. With V trimmed by 3 bases and J by 3 bases, 2 bases remained unmatched. The CDR3 contains 15 residues. The V gene's germline CDR1 is SGHSA and CDR2 FRNQAP. This CDR3 reads CASSFRDWGGYEQYF. CDR3 DNA (partial): TGTGCAAGCAGCTTCCGGGACTGGGGGGGCTAT. Drawing the rest from reference TRBV16 and TRBJ2-7, the complete variable domain is NAGVIQTPRHKVTGKGQEATLWCEPISGHSAVFWYRQTIVQGLEFLTYFRNQAPIDDSGMPKERFSAQMPNQSHSTLKIQSTQPQDSAVYLCASSFRDWGGYEQYFGPGTRLTVL.

In its sample, this clone was seen many times. The gene symbols are mouse symbols. The read falls 4 residues short of the CDR3 end, and the missing part is taken from the germline J gene. The V and J genes are TRBV17 and TRBJ2-7; TRBD1 matches at 7 bases. The CDR3 extends over 12 amino acids. The germline CDR1 and CDR2 sequences are MNHDT and YYDKIL. The sequenced CDR3 bases are TGTGCTAGCAATGGCCAGGGGGAT. Protein product: CASNGQGD. The entire CDR3 sequence reads CASNGQGDEQYF.

This clone was observed a few times. The genes are named according to mouse. From the germline J gene comes the end of the CDR3, since the read stops 4 residues before it. The genes are TRBV3 and TRBJ2-3; 9 bases align to TRBD1. The CDR3 covers 15 residues. The V gene's germline CDR1 is SNHLY and CDR2 FYNGKV (reference sequence). Unmatched junction bases numbered 3, after V lost 5 bases and J lost 0 bases. CDR3 sequence reads: CASSPGQGSAETLYF. The part of the CDR3 DNA that was read is TGTGCCAGCAGCCCGGGACAGGGTAGTGCAGAA.

Notes on this clone: Any gene name here is a mouse gene name. CDR3 amino acids: CASGGWGVYAEQFF. CDR3 DNA (partial): TGTGCCAGCGGGGGCTGGGGGGTCTATGCT. The chain couples TRBV13-2 to TRBJ2-1; 8 nucleotides line up with TRBD2. The CDR3 end falls 4 residues outside the read, so it is completed with the germline J gene. V dropped 5 bases and J dropped 3; count of bases not matched to a gene: 4. The CDR3 is 14 residues long. Germline values: CDR1 NNHNN, CDR2 SYGAGS (reference sequence).

For this clone: Gene and germline names: mouse. The read gets to within 4 residues of the CDR3 end, and the germline J gene fills in the rest. J is TRBJ2-7 and V is TRBV19; TRBD2 might be the D (7 bases). Germline V lookup: CDR1 FNHDT, CDR2 SITEND (reference sequence). V gave up 7 bases and J gave up 0 bases, with 8 bases separating them. CDR3 length: 12 amino acids. CDR3 in amino acids: CASRGASYEQYF. The CDR3 DNA, read in part, is TGTGCCAGCCGGGGGGCCTCCTAT.

In this sample, this clone turned up many times. Any gene name here is a mouse gene name. The read ends 4 residues early relative to the CDR3; the germline J gene fills the gap. The rearrangement joins TRBV1 to TRBJ2-2; D is unresolved. This CDR3 has 14 amino acids. Germline V gene sequence: CDR1 NSQYPW, CDR2 LRSPGD (reference sequence). Trimming removed 1 base at V and 0 bases at J, with 3 bases between. CDR3 region: CTCSAAANTGQLYF. CDR3 DNA (partial): TGCACCTGCAGTGCAGCTGCAAACACCGGG.

For this clone: Gene names are mouse gene names. The read terminates 4 residues before the CDR3 end, so the remaining end is supplied by the germline J gene. This chain uses TRBV13-1 with TRBJ2-5, with D possibly being TRBD1 (5 bases). The CDR3 is made up of 16 amino acids. Germline V gives CDR1 NSHNY, CDR2 SYGAGN. V lost 0 bases and J lost 0, with 11 bases in between. Incomplete CDR3 DNA: TGTGCCAGCAGTGATGCACAGGTCGTTAACCAAGAC. Protein product: CASSDAQVVNQD. In full, the CDR3 reads CASSDAQVVNQDTQYF.